These T cell receptor beta chains were read from a single sample in a study of shared clonotypes between healthy human individuals. Libraries were prepared by immunoSEQ multiplex PCR; TCRdb keeps only in-frame clonotypes and omits some of them. The sample consists of 450,000 to 500,000 clones, around 80% of them appearing once. The sample consisted of PBMCs. The origin of the receptors is a middle-aged woman in good health. Some clones in this sample may be carry-over from other donors' samples. The CDR3 runs from the conserved cysteine through the conserved F or W. D genes are given only for firm matches. For some rows the clone size is stated as once, few or many, or as a class when expanded; others skip it.

TRBJ2-5	TRBV19	-	-	14	TGTGCCAGTAGCCCAAGTCCCGCTCTAGAGACCCAGTACTTC	CASSPSPALETQYF
TRBJ2-5	TRBV20-1	TRBD2	-	10	TGCAGTGCCGGGAGGGAGACCCAGTACTTC	CSAGRETQYF
TRBJ1-4	TRBV21-1	-	-	12	TGTGCCAGCAGCTACCACACTGAAAAACTGTTTTTT	CASSYHTEKLFF
TRBJ1-1	TRBV18	TRBD1	-	15	TGTGCCAGCTCACCGCAGGGGGTGGGTAACACTGAAGCTTTCTTT	CASSPQGVGNTEAFF
TRBJ2-7	TRBV11-2	-	-	18	TGTGCCAGCAGCGGACGGGACCGAACCCACCTGTTTCCCTACGAGCAGTACTTC	CASSGRDRTHLFPYEQYF
TRBJ2-6	TRBV10-2	-	once	15	TGCGCCAGCAGTGACGCTCGGGTCGGGGCCAACGTCCTGACTTTC	CASSDARVGANVLTF
TRBJ1-4	TRBV4-3	TRBD1	-	16	TGCGCCAGCAGCCAGGCTACCGGGACAGCTAATGAAAAACTGTTTTTT	CASSQATGTANEKLFF
TRBJ2-5	TRBV7-6	-	-	13	TGTGCCAGCAGCGAGGCGGGGATAGAGACCCAGTACTTC	CASSEAGIETQYF
TRBJ2-4	TRBV28	TRBD2	-	17	TGTGCCAGCAGCGTACTAGCGGGAGGGCGGGGCAAAAACATTCAGTACTTC	CASSVLAGGRGKNIQYF
TRBJ1-3	TRBV7-2	-	-	14	TGTGCCAGCAGCTTAGGCAGGGGCTTGAACACCATATATTTT	CASSLGRGLNTIYF
TRBJ1-2	TRBV16	TRBD1	once	15	TGTGCCAGCAGCCAGTTCGCGGGACAGGGTTCGGGCTACACCTTC	CASSQFAGQGSGYTF
TRBJ2-1	TRBV29-1	TRBD2	few	17	TGCAGCGTTACCGGGGGTAGCGGGAGAACTCCCGATTCCCAGCAGTTCTTC	CSVTGGSGRTPDSQQFF
TRBJ2-1	TRBV7-2	TRBD1	-	15	TGTGCCAGCAGCTCAGGGGGTGGTAGGGACAATGAGCAGTTCTTC	CASSSGGGRDNEQFF
TRBJ2-3	TRBV5-1	TRBD1	-	15	TGCGCCAGCAGCCTGGACAGGGGGCGAACAGATACGCAGTATTTT	CASSLDRGRTDTQYF
TRBJ2-1	TRBV5-1	-	-	16	TGCGCCAGCAGCTTGGATGGGGGGAGCTCCTACAATGAGCAGTTCTTC	CASSLDGGSSYNEQFF
TRBJ2-5	TRBV15	-	-	15	TGTGCCACCAGGAGGGATACGGCCAAGGGGGAGACCCAGTACTTC	CATRRDTAKGETQYF
TRBJ2-7	TRBV5-5	-	-	14	TGTGCCAGCAGCCCACTGGACAGTTCCTACGAGCAGTACTTC	CASSPLDSSYEQYF
TRBJ1-2	TRBV30	-	once	13	TGTGCCTGGAGCCCGCCGGGAAGGGGGGGCTACACCTTC	CAWSPPGRGGYTF